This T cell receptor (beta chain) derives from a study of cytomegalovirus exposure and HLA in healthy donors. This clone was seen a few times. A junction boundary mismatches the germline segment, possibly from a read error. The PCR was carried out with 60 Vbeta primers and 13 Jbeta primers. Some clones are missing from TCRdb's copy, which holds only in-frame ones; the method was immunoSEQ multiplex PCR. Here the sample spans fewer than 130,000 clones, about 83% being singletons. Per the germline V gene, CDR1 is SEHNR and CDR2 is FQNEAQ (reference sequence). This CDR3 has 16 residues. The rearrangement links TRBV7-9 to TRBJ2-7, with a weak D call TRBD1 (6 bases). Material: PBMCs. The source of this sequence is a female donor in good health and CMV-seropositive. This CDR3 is CSSSLGRTGQSYEQYF. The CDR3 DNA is TGTTCCAGCAGCTTAGGGAGAACCGGACAGTCCTACGAGCAGTACTTC.